This T cell receptor beta chain stems from a study of CD8+ T cells in alopecia areata. Treatment of the sample: oral pan-JAK inhibitor, 5-10 mg twice daily. Germline CDR1 reads SGHDN; CDR2 reads FVKESK. Trimming cost V 3 bases and J 1 base, with 9 bases left between them. The CDR3 is 14 amino acids. Extraction of RNA preceded its reverse transcription into cDNA, which served as the sequencing template. The assay was immunoSEQ multiplex PCR, and TCRdb's table has in-frame clones only and misses some. Of more than 90,000 clones in the sample, around 58% were seen once. In its sample, this clone was seen a few times.

The material was CD8+ T cells sorted from blood, obtained at week 4, from a patient treated with tofacitinib. V usage is TRBV14 and J usage is TRBJ1-1, with D unresolved. The clonotype comes from a human donor with alopecia areata. In DNA, the CDR3 is TGTGCCAGCAGCCAGATACACCAGAACACTGAAGCTTTCTTT. It translates to CASSQIHQNTEAFF. Full variable domain (rest looked up from reference TRBV14 and TRBJ1-1): EAGVTQFPSHSVIEKGQTVTLRCDPISGHDNLYWYRRVMGKEIKFLLHFVKESKQDESGMPNNRFLAERTGGTYSTLKVQPAELEDSGVYFCASSQIHQNTEAFFGQGTRLTVV.